A single sample gave rise to the 5 T cell receptor beta chains below, sequenced in a study of a mutant IDH1 vaccine in newly diagnosed glioma. Time point noted: week 11, during vaccination. Doses consisted of 300 ug of mutant IDH1 20-mer peptide each, paired with topical imiquimod. The assay was immunoSEQ multiplex PCR, and TCRdb's table has in-frame clones only and misses some. The sample contains 23,000 or so clones, 79% of which appear only once. For these receptors, no antigen is known. The source was PBMCs, collected from a glioma patient whose treatment included an IDH1 peptide vaccine. The origin of the receptors is a middle-aged man with glioma.

This sequence joins TRBV13 and TRBJ2-7; 13 positions match TRBD2. The CDR3 has 19 residues. Germline V gene lookup returns CDR1 PRHDT and CDR2 FYEKMQ (reference sequence). The V and J ends lost 4 bases and 0 bases, in that order; junction bases with no gene match: 12. This chain's CDR3 is CASSWGGLAGEKSSYEQYV. DNA for the CDR3: TGTGCCAGCAGCTGGGGTGGACTAGCGGGAGAGAAAAGCTCCTACGAGCAGTACGTC.

The chain uses TRBV5-8 and TRBJ2-3, with TRBD1 matching over 9 bases. Germline V gives CDR1 SGHTS, CDR2 YDEGEE. With V trimmed by 2 bases and J by 3 bases, 7 bases remained unmatched. This CDR3 is 16 amino acids long. DNA for the CDR3: TGTGCCAGCAGCTTCGGTCACAGGGGGCCGACAGATACGCAGTATTTT. This codes for CASSFGHRGPTDTQYF.

This chain joins TRBV4-1 and TRBJ1-1, with a weak D call TRBD1 (5 bases). Trimming stripped 3 bases from V and 3 bases from J, with 20 bases between. Germline V CDR1 and CDR2: MGHRA, YSYEKL. The CDR3 length is 17 residues. The CDR3 protein is CASSQKPFLGEYTEAFF. CDR3 sequence (DNA): TGCGCCAGCAGCCAGAAACCCTTCCTGGGGGAGTACACTGAAGCTTTCTTT.

The chain is built from TRBV4-3 and TRBJ2-3; 8 bases are shared with TRBD2. The CDR3 length is 18 residues. CDR1 is LGHNA, CDR2 YSLEER, per germline. V lost 0 bases, J lost 2 bases, and 10 bases stayed unmatched. The CDR3 bases are TGCGCCAGCAGCCAAGATCGAGCTAGCGGGTCCTACACAGATACGCAGTATTTT. The encoded protein is CASSQDRASGSYTDTQYF.

The chain joins TRBV5-1 to TRBJ2-1, with TRBD1 identical over 7 bases. Unmatched junction bases numbered 7, after V lost 0 bases and J lost 4 bases. This CDR3 has 16 amino acids. Germline CDR1 SGHRS, CDR2 YFSETQ. The CDR3 bases are TGCGCCAGCAGCTTGGCCGGGACAGCTAATTACAATGAGCAGTTCTTC. Protein: CASSLAGTANYNEQFF. The whole variable domain, filled in from reference TRBV5-1 and TRBJ2-1, reads KAGVTQTPRYLIKTRGQQVTLSCSPISGHRSVSWYQQTPGQGLQFLFEYFSETQRNKGNFPGRFSGRQFSNSRSEMNVSTLELGDSALYLCASSLAGTANYNEQFFGPGTRLTVL.